Shown below are 11 T cell receptor beta chains from a single sample sequenced in a study of long-term antiretroviral therapy in people with HIV. Runs used v3.0 of the immunoSEQ assay and were done at survey level. The data were produced by immunoSEQ multiplex PCR, yet TCRdb's version contains in-frame clones alone and is incomplete. The repertoire holds tens of thousands of clones, with 80% as singletons. Material: unsorted PBMCs, obtained 1.5 years after starting antiretroviral therapy. Receptors were obtained from a man aged 18 to 30 with HIV.

This CDR3 is CASSLTGGAGYGYTF. The CDR3 DNA is TGTGCCAGCAGTCTTACAGGGGGCGCCGGCTATGGCTACACCTTC. The chain links TRBV27 to TRBJ1-2; 9 nucleotides align to TRBD1. V was clipped by 5 bases and J by 4 bases; unmatched bases: 8. The CDR3 consists of 15 residues. Germline CDR1 reads MNHEY; CDR2 reads SMNVEV (reference sequence).

This clone was counted between two and nine times. The J gene is TRBJ2-2, the V gene TRBV7-2, with 8 bases matching TRBD2. Germline CDR1 and CDR2: SGHTA and FQGNSA. V lost 5 bases, J lost 7 bases, and 9 bases stayed unmatched. CDR3 size: 15 residues. The CDR3 loop is CASSQSGRESGELFF. The CDR3 DNA reads TGTGCCAGCAGCCAAAGCGGGAGAGAGAGCGGGGAGCTGTTTTTT.

CDR3 sequence: CASSVSTDTQYF. CDR3 bases: TGTGCCAGCAGCGTCTCCACAGATACGCAGTATTTT. The chain combines TRBV9 with TRBJ2-3; the D is unclear. Germline V gene lookup returns CDR1 SGDLS and CDR2 YYNGEE. The V end was cut by 2 bases, the J end by 2 bases, with 3 bases between. The CDR3 totals 12 residues. Complete variable domain (other parts from reference TRBV9 and TRBJ2-3): DSGVTQTPKHLITATGQRVTLRCSPRSGDLSVYWYQQSLDQGLQFLIQYYNGEERAKGNILERFSAQQFPDLHSELNLSSLELGDSALYFCASSVSTDTQYFGPGTRLTVL.

The chain employs TRBV7-3 and TRBJ1-5; D is unclear. The CDR3 spans 14 residues. Trimming removed 6 bases from V and 4 bases from J, with 13 bases in between. The germline V gene has CDR1 SGHTA and CDR2 FQGTGA. CDR3 sequence reads: CASRLLQGNQPQHF. DNA for the CDR3: TGTGCCAGCAGGCTCCTCCAAGGGAATCAGCCCCAGCATTTT.

The CDR3 sequence is CASSIDLPGQPQHF. In nucleotides, the CDR3 is TGTGCCAGTAGTATAGATCTCCCGGGCCAGCCCCAGCATTTT. This chain joins TRBV19 and TRBJ1-5; D remains ambiguous. The germline CDR1 and CDR2 sequences are LNHDA and SQIVND (reference sequence). V was shortened by 0 bases and J by 7 bases, with 10 bases between the two germline ends. The CDR3 totals 14 residues.

The V gene is TRBV30, the J gene TRBJ2-1; perhaps TRBD2 as D (6 bases). Germline V CDR1 and CDR2: GTSNPN, SVGIG (reference sequence). Trimming pared 4 bases from V and 3 bases from J, leaving 22 bases between. This CDR3 spans 17 amino acids. In DNA, the CDR3 is TGTGCCTGGATGAGGCGACCAGGGACTGAGAACTACAATGAGCAGTTCTTC. It yields the protein CAWMRRPGTENYNEQFF.

The chain has TRBV15 and TRBJ2-7, with D hard to call. The V end lost 0 bases, the J end lost 4 bases, and 13 bases lay between the germline ends. Germline V lookup: CDR1 LNHNV, CDR2 YYDKDF (reference sequence). The CDR3 has 15 amino acids. As DNA, the CDR3 is TGTGCCACCAGCAGAGACCGGGCACTACTTTACGAGCAGTACTTC. Amino acids: CATSRDRALLYEQYF. Combining the CDR3 with reference TRBV15 and TRBJ2-7 gives the whole variable domain DAMVIQNPRYQVTQFGKPVTLSCSQTLNHNVMYWYQQKSSQAPKLLFHYYDKDFNNEADTPDNFQSRRPNTSFCFLDIRSPGLGDTAMYLCATSRDRALLYEQYFGPGTRLTVT.

The chain uses TRBV10-2 and TRBJ2-4; 10 bases are shared with TRBD1. V lost 2 bases and J lost 3; bases outside the gene matches: 10. The CDR3 covers 18 residues. Germline V gene lookup returns CDR1 WSHSY and CDR2 SAAADI. The CDR3 DNA follows: TGCGCCAGCAGTGAGGTTGACAGGGGGCGCGGACGCAAAAACATTCAGTACTTC. Translated, it gives CASSEVDRGRGRKNIQYF.

V is TRBV6-6 and J is TRBJ1-1; 10 bases are shared with TRBD1. The CDR3 is made up of 16 amino acids. Per germline, CDR1 MNHNY and CDR2 SVGAGI (reference sequence). J lost 0 bases, V lost 4 bases, and 5 bases had no gene match. CDR3: CASSSRQGAVNTEAFF. As DNA, the CDR3 is TGTGCCAGCAGTTCTCGACAGGGGGCCGTGAACACTGAAGCTTTCTTT.

The chain recombines TRBV7-2 with TRBJ2-7, with D perhaps matching TRBD2 (6 bases). Germline V CDR1 and CDR2: SGHTA, FQGNSA. V dropped 4 bases and J dropped 0 bases, with 16 bases sitting between them. The CDR3 totals 16 residues. The CDR3 loop reads CASSSPPAGHSYEQYF. CDR3 coding DNA: TGTGCCAGCAGCTCTCCCCCGGCGGGGCACTCCTACGAGCAGTACTTC.

The chain joins TRBV2 to TRBJ2-7, with 7 bases that match TRBD2. Germline CDR1 reads SNHLY; CDR2 reads FYNNEI. Losses at the gene ends were 8 bases for V and 0 bases for J; bases not matched to a gene: 4. The CDR3 loop spans 13 amino acids. CDR3 region: CASASGPSYEQYF. The CDR3, as DNA: TGTGCCAGCGCTAGCGGACCCTCCTACGAGCAGTACTTC.